The 11 T cell receptor beta chains below were found in one sample sequenced in a study of TIL therapy for anti-PD-1-resistant metastatic lung cancer. Time point: pre-treatment sample, taken before nivolumab and TIL therapy. The immunoSEQ assay was v3. Here immunoSEQ multiplex PCR was the method, and the copy in TCRdb shows in-frame clones only, minus some. Of about 44,000 clones in the sample, 79% were seen once. Sample: blood, taken at baseline. These receptors were obtained from a man in his 70s with non-small cell lung cancer.

The chain employs TRBV11-1 and TRBJ1-1; a weak D match, TRBD1 (5 bases). From germline, CDR1 is SGHAT and CDR2 FQDESV (reference sequence). Trimming removed 5 bases from V and 0 bases from J, with 16 bases in between. There are 16 residues in the CDR3. This CDR3 is CASSPGGGFLNTEAFF. The CDR3 DNA reads as TGTGCCAGCAGCCCCGGGGGAGGGTTTTTGAACACTGAAGCTTTCTTT.

CDR3 nucleotide sequence: TGTGCCAGTAGTAGCGGGAGCTCTGGGGCCAACGTCCTGACTTTC. Translation gives CASSSGSSGANVLTF. The J gene is TRBJ2-6, the V gene TRBV19, with TRBD2 matching over 7 bases. J lost 0 bases, V lost 4 bases, and 0 bases had no gene match. Germline V lookup: CDR1 LNHDA, CDR2 SQIVND (reference sequence). This CDR3 is built from 15 residues. The entire variable domain, with the rest obtained from reference TRBV19 and TRBJ2-6, is as follows: DGGITQSPKYLFRKEGQNVTLSCEQNLNHDAMYWYRQDPGQGLRLIYYSQIVNDFQKGDIAEGYSVSREKKESFPLTVTSAQKNPTAFYLCASSSGSSGANVLTFGAGSRLTVL.

The V gene is TRBV5-6, the J gene TRBJ1-4, with TRBD1 matching over 7 bases. After removal of 2 bases from V and 7 bases from J, the junction contained 5 bases not matched to a gene. The V gene's germline CDR1 is SGHDT and CDR2 YYEEEE. The CDR3 runs to 14 residues. As DNA, the CDR3 is TGTGCCAGCAGCTTCCGACAGGGTGGTGAAAAACTGTTTTTT. Translating it yields CASSFRQGGEKLFF.

The chain has TRBV9 and TRBJ1-2; 8 bases fit TRBD1. CDR3 length: 14 residues. CDR1 and CDR2 (germline): SGDLS, YYNGEE. V was pared by 3 bases and J by 5 bases, with 6 bases of the junction left unmatched. CDR3 sequence: CASSGTGRGYGYTF. CDR3 nucleotide sequence: TGTGCCAGCAGCGGGACAGGGAGAGGGTATGGCTACACCTTC.

The chain combines TRBV19 with TRBJ2-7, with 11 nucleotides matching TRBD1. Germline CDR1 is LNHDA and CDR2 is SQIVND (reference sequence). The CDR3 extends over 15 amino acids. Losses at the gene ends were 3 bases for V and 3 bases for J; bases not matched to a gene: 4. The CDR3 sequence is CASSIGQGAGYEQYF. CDR3 in DNA: TGTGCCAGTAGTATCGGACAGGGGGCCGGCTACGAGCAGTACTTC.

V gene TRBV7-2 combines with J gene TRBJ2-3, with TRBD2 matching over 9 bases. There are 14 residues in the CDR3. Germline CDR1 is SGHTA and CDR2 is FQGNSA. The ends lost 9 bases at V and 0 bases at J; junction bases unmatched: 4. The CDR3 DNA is TGTGCCAGGGGGCGGGAGGGAAGCACAGATACGCAGTATTTT. Its translation: CARGREGSTDTQYF. Complete variable domain (other parts from reference TRBV7-2 and TRBJ2-3): GAGVSQSPSNKVTEKGKDVELRCDPISGHTALYWYRQSLGQGLEFLIYFQGNSAPDKSGLPSDRFSAERTGGSVSTLTIQRTQQEDSAVYLCARGREGSTDTQYFGPGTRLTVL.

The table lists this clone with a count of one. This chain links TRBV6-1 with TRBJ1-2; D not certain. The ends were cut back, 2 bases at V and 0 bases at J, with 13 bases in the middle. Germline values: CDR1 MNHNS, CDR2 SASEGT. The CDR3 extends over 16 amino acids. CDR3 region: CASSELGKRPNYGYTF. CDR3 DNA sequence: TGTGCCAGCAGTGAATTAGGGAAGCGACCTAACTATGGCTACACCTTC.

This chain uses TRBV9 with TRBJ2-1; 10 positions match TRBD2. J was trimmed by 5 bases and V by 3 bases; bases with no gene match: 5. CDR1 is SGDLS and CDR2 is YYNGEE in the germline V gene. This CDR3 contains 15 residues. The CDR3 DNA reads as TGTGCCAGCAGCGCGGGACTAGCGATTAACAATGAGCAGTTCTTC. Translating gives CASSAGLAINNEQFF. The whole variable domain, remainder taken from reference TRBV9 and TRBJ2-1, is DSGVTQTPKHLITATGQRVTLRCSPRSGDLSVYWYQQSLDQGLQFLIQYYNGEERAKGNILERFSAQQFPDLHSELNLSSLELGDSALYFCASSAGLAINNEQFFGPGTRLTVL.

This clone was picked up a small number of times. This chain links TRBV29-1 with TRBJ1-1, with D unresolved. Deletions cut 6 bases from V and 6 bases from J, with 8 bases between. The germline CDR1 and CDR2 sequences are SQVTM and ANQGSEA. The CDR3 covers 10 residues. CDR3 nucleotides: TGCAGCGTGGGGTACCCTGAAGCTTTCTTT. It specifies CSVGYPEAFF. Full variable domain (outside the CDR3, taken from reference TRBV29-1 and TRBJ1-1): SAVISQKPSRDICQRGTSLTIQCQVDSQVTMMFWYRQQPGQSLTLIATANQGSEATYESGFVIDKFPISRPNLTFSTLTVSNMSPEDSSIYLCSVGYPEAFFGQGTRLTVV.

The V call is TRBV5-8, the J call TRBJ1-4, with 7 bases fitting TRBD1. This CDR3 has 17 amino acids. Germline CDR1 is SGHTS and CDR2 is YDEGEE. V was pared by 0 bases and J by 4 bases, with 9 bases of the junction left unmatched. CDR3 loop: CASSLGRVGTDNEKLFF. The CDR3 DNA is TGTGCCAGCAGCTTGGGGAGAGTTGGGACAGATAATGAAAAACTGTTTTTT.

The rearrangement uses TRBV5-1 and TRBJ2-3, with TRBD1 as a possible D gene (5 bases). The CDR3 totals 17 residues. V was shortened by 2 bases and J by 4 bases, with 20 bases between the two germline ends. Germline CDR1 reads SGHRS; CDR2 reads YFSETQ. CDR3 DNA sequence: TGCGCCAGCAGCTTTGGAGACAAGGGGCTACCATCAGATACGCAGTATTTT. Protein: CASSFGDKGLPSDTQYF.